What follows are 4 T cell receptor beta chains derived from one specimen sequenced in a study of T cell responses to AZD1222 COVID-19 vaccine. The repertoire was sequenced with immunoSEQ multiplex PCR; TCRdb's copy has only in-frame clones and lacks some. The sample yields 90,000 to 150,000 clones, around 90% seen once. The source was peripheral blood, collected on day 0 of AZD1222 vaccination. The receptor source for this set is an adult in good health.

The chain combines TRBV4-1 with TRBJ2-7; D not certain. The CDR3 covers 15 residues. Trimming removed 4 bases from V and 1 base from J, with 14 bases in between. CDR1 and CDR2 (germline): MGHRA, YSYEKL. CDR3 sequence (DNA): TGCGCCAGCAGCCTCCCCTTGGCTAGATCCTACGAGCAGTACTTC. Translating gives CASSLPLARSYEQYF.

The chain links TRBV11-2 to TRBJ2-7; TRBD1 agrees at 9 bases. V shed 4 bases and J 4 bases; nucleotides not matched to a gene: 5. Germline CDR1 SGHAT, CDR2 FQNNGV. The CDR3 has 14 amino acids. DNA for the CDR3: TGTGCCAGCAGCTCGCGGGACAGGGCGTACGAGCAGTACTTC. It specifies CASSSRDRAYEQYF.

V is TRBV6-1 and J is TRBJ2-3; D gene ambiguous. The CDR3 contains 13 residues. Trimming removed 1 base from V and 2 bases from J, with 4 bases in between. Germline V gives CDR1 MNHNS, CDR2 SASEGT. The CDR3 here is CASSEVITDTQYF. DNA for the CDR3: TGTGCCAGCAGTGAAGTCATCACAGATACGCAGTATTTT.

This CDR3 is CASRGQGAGYGYTF. In DNA form, the CDR3 reads TGTGCCAGCAGGGGACAGGGGGCGGGCTATGGCTACACCTTC. The chain combines TRBV28 with TRBJ1-2; TRBD1 aligns across 12 bases. This CDR3 region has 14 residues. Germline-derived CDR1 and CDR2 are MDHEN and SYDVKM. V was pared by 6 bases and J by 4 bases, with 3 bases of the junction left unmatched.